This is a list of T cell receptor beta chains from one sample in a study of cytomegalovirus exposure and HLA in healthy donors. This table comes from immunoSEQ multiplex PCR, and its TCRdb copy is limited to in-frame clones, with some not included. The sample includes some 98,000 clones, more than 70% of them seen just once. Sample: PBMCs. These receptors were taken from a man between 18 and 35 years old in good health and CMV-seropositive. Both conserved end residues are part of each CDR3. The order of the fields is V gene, D gene, clone size, J gene, CDR3 DNA, CDR3 protein. D genes are given only for firm matches. A row's size may be missing; if present it is once, few, many or a size class.

v_gene: TRBV4-2
d_gene: .
abundance: .
j_gene: TRBJ2-1
CDR3nt: TGTGCCAGCAGCCAAAAGGCTAGCGCCTACAATGAGCAGTTCTTC
CDR3aa: CASSQKASAYNEQFF

v_gene: TRBV2
d_gene: .
abundance: .
j_gene: TRBJ1-3
CDR3nt: TGTGCCAGCAGTGTCAGGGGAGAAAACACCATATATTTT
CDR3aa: CASSVRGENTIYF

v_gene: TRBV20-1
d_gene: TRBD1
abundance: .
j_gene: TRBJ2-3
CDR3nt: TGCACTAGGGGGCCCGCAGATACGCAGTATTTT
CDR3aa: CTRGPADTQYF

v_gene: TRBV6-5
d_gene: TRBD1
abundance: .
j_gene: TRBJ1-2
CDR3nt: TGTGCCAGCAGTTACGCCACAGGGGCCTATGGCTACACCTTC
CDR3aa: CASSYATGAYGYTF

v_gene: TRBV28
d_gene: TRBD1
abundance: few
j_gene: TRBJ1-2
CDR3nt: TGTGCCAGCAGTTTCCGCGACCGGGACAGCTATTATGGCTACACCTTC
CDR3aa: CASSFRDRDSYYGYTF

v_gene: TRBV6-5
d_gene: TRBD1
abundance: .
j_gene: TRBJ2-7
CDR3nt: TGTGCCAGCAGTCGTTACACAGGGGGCTACGAGCAGTACTTC
CDR3aa: CASSRYTGGYEQYF

v_gene: TRBV25-1
d_gene: .
abundance: .
j_gene: TRBJ1-1
CDR3nt: TGTGCCAGCAGTGCTGGGACTAGGGGGACTGAAGCTTTCTTT
CDR3aa: CASSAGTRGTEAFF

v_gene: TRBV20-1
d_gene: .
abundance: .
j_gene: TRBJ1-2
CDR3nt: TGCAGCGCCTGGGGGGGATTCGGCTACACCTTC
CDR3aa: CSAWGGFGYTF

v_gene: TRBV28
d_gene: TRBD1
abundance: .
j_gene: TRBJ2-6
CDR3nt: TGTGCCAGCAGTTCCCTGACAGGGGGCACGATCTCGCACGCTTCTGGGGCCAACGTCCTGACTTTC
CDR3aa: CASSSLTGGTISHASGANVLTF

v_gene: TRBV18
d_gene: .
abundance: .
j_gene: TRBJ1-5
CDR3nt: TGTGCCAGCTCACCGTCAGATAGCAATCAGCCCCAGCATTTT
CDR3aa: CASSPSDSNQPQHF

v_gene: TRBV5-8
d_gene: .
abundance: .
j_gene: TRBJ1-1
CDR3nt: TGTGCCAGCAGCGCGGGGGGAGGGATCTCTGAAGCTTTCTTT
CDR3aa: CASSAGGGISEAFF

v_gene: TRBV18
d_gene: .
abundance: .
j_gene: TRBJ1-5
CDR3nt: TGTGCCAGCTCACTGACAGTCGGTAAGGGAACTAGCAATCAGCCCCAGCATTTT
CDR3aa: CASSLTVGKGTSNQPQHF

v_gene: TRBV29-1
d_gene: .
abundance: .
j_gene: TRBJ2-1
CDR3nt: TGCAGCGTTCTCGGGTTAGAGGGGGTCTACAATGAGCAGTTCTTC
CDR3aa: CSVLGLEGVYNEQFF

v_gene: TRBV14
d_gene: .
abundance: .
j_gene: TRBJ2-7
CDR3nt: TGTGCCAGCAGCCAAGCACAGGGCTACGAGCAGTACTTC
CDR3aa: CASSQAQGYEQYF

v_gene: TRBV10-3
d_gene: .
abundance: .
j_gene: TRBJ2-1
CDR3nt: TGTGCCATCAGCCTCCAGGGGCATGAGCAGTTCTTC
CDR3aa: CAISLQGHEQFF

v_gene: TRBV7-8
d_gene: .
abundance: .
j_gene: TRBJ1-6
CDR3nt: TGTGCCAGCAGCCTTAGAGACTCTCAGGGGTCACCCCTCCACTTT
CDR3aa: CASSLRDSQGSPLHF

v_gene: TRBV27
d_gene: .
abundance: .
j_gene: TRBJ1-2
CDR3nt: TGTGCCAGCACCTTAGCCCCCGGCGGGGGCTACACCTTC
CDR3aa: CASTLAPGGGYTF

v_gene: TRBV19
d_gene: TRBD2
abundance: few
j_gene: TRBJ2-1
CDR3nt: TGTGCCAGTAGTATAGTATCACTAGCGGGGGGGCCTAGTAATGAGCAGTTCTTC
CDR3aa: CASSIVSLAGGPSNEQFF

v_gene: TRBV13
d_gene: .
abundance: .
j_gene: TRBJ1-5
CDR3nt: TGTGCCAGCAGCTTAGGCCTAGGATCTTCGCCCCAGCATTTT
CDR3aa: CASSLGLGSSPQHF

v_gene: TRBV29-1
d_gene: .
abundance: .
j_gene: TRBJ1-5
CDR3nt: TGCAGCGTTCGGGAGGATGTCAATCAGCCCCAGCATTTT
CDR3aa: CSVREDVNQPQHF